This T cell receptor (beta chain) was captured in a study of tumour-infiltrating T cells in Burkitt lymphoma. The study's findings and limits: Many Burkitt lymphoma patients shared several public clonotypes.

Here immunoSEQ multiplex PCR was the method, and the copy in TCRdb shows in-frame clones only, minus some. The repertoire consists of 45,000 to 60,000 clones, with around 30% occurring once and the leading ten covering over 2.5%. The V gene lost 3 bases and the J gene lost 9 bases, with 12 bases spanning the gap. Germline V lookup: CDR1 MNHNS, CDR2 SASEGT. The CDR3 runs 14 residues. This clone occurred a few times. The antigen is unknown. The gene calls are TRBV6-1 and TRBJ1-6; TRBD1 is a possible D gene (5 bases). The receptor's source is a human donor with Burkitt lymphoma. Sequenced material: tumor tissue. The CDR3 DNA is TGTGCCAGCAGTGAGTCCACAGGTCGTTCACCCCTCCACTTT. Its protein is CASSESTGRSPLHF.